This TCR beta chain was sequenced in a study of spatial heterogeneity in lung cancer. TCRdb reprocessed the 5' RACE reads via MiXCR and lists one record per CDR3 protein. The repertoire consists of roughly 5,000 distinct CDR3 sequences, with approximately 3.9% occurring once and the leading ten covering roughly an eighth. Time point denoted: sample taken at primary tumor resection. This clonotype was observed at least ten times. Germline CDR1 and CDR2: MNHEY and SVGEGT. V was cut by 8 bases and J by 3 bases, with 14 bases left in between. There are 13 residues in the CDR3. The sequences come from normal lung tissue next to the tumor, collected at surgery. This TCR was recovered from a male donor with early-stage non-small cell lung cancer. This chain uses TRBV6-2 or TRBV6-3 with TRBJ2-7; D possibly corresponds to TRBD2 (5 bases). Here the CDR3 reads CASEGAPHYEQYF. DNA of the CDR3: TGTGCCAGCGAGGGCGCTCCCCACTACGAGCAGTACTTC.